What follows are 5 T cell receptor beta chains derived from one specimen sequenced in a study of long-term antiretroviral therapy in people with HIV. Survey-level resolution applied to immunoSEQ assay v3.0. Libraries were prepared by immunoSEQ multiplex PCR; TCRdb keeps only in-frame clonotypes and omits some of them. The repertoire holds about 32,000 clones, with over 90% as singletons. The input for sequencing was unsorted PBMCs, taken 4.1 years after starting antiretroviral therapy. Receptors were obtained from a woman aged 45-65 years with HIV.

The chain joins TRBV7-2 to TRBJ2-2; 7 bases align to TRBD2. Per germline, CDR1 SGHTA and CDR2 FQGNSA. Unmatched junction bases numbered 3, after V lost 1 base and J lost 4 bases. CDR3 length: 15 residues. The CDR3 DNA reads as TGTGCCAGCAGCTTAGAGCGGGGAGGCACCGGGGAGCTGTTTTTT. It translates to CASSLERGGTGELFF.

This chain joins TRBV5-1 and TRBJ2-3; TRBD1 might be the D (5 bases). V was cut by 3 bases and J by 0 bases, with 8 bases left in between. The CDR3 has 14 amino acids. Germline-derived CDR1 and CDR2 are SGHRS and YFSETQ. The CDR3: CASSSRQSTDTQYF. CDR3 DNA: TGCGCCAGCAGCTCAAGACAGAGCACAGATACGCAGTATTTT.

The chain carries TRBV10-3 and TRBJ2-2, with no clear D. This CDR3 has 20 residues. Germline V gives CDR1 ENHRY, CDR2 SYGVKD. Trimming took 2 bases from V and 3 from J, leaving 25 bases between them. The DNA for the CDR3 is TGTGCCATCAGTGAGCCCGACACGACTTCCCCGGTTTGGGACACCGGGGAGCTGTTTTTT. This sequence encodes CAISEPDTTSPVWDTGELFF.

The rearrangement uses TRBV7-3 and TRBJ2-6; D gene uncertain. Trimming left V 2 bases short and J 4 bases short, with 18 bases between. CDR3 length equals 18 residues. From germline, CDR1 is SGHTA and CDR2 FQGTGA. The CDR3 DNA is TGTGCCAGCAGCTTATCCACCCGGACCGCGATCGGGGCCAACGTCCTGACTTTC. Its protein product is CASSLSTRTAIGANVLTF.

The rearrangement uses TRBV7-2 and TRBJ2-2; D not certain. This CDR3 has 12 amino acids. Germline values: CDR1 SGHTA, CDR2 FQGNSA. The ends were cut back, 7 bases at V and 6 bases at J, with 9 bases in the middle. This chain's CDR3 is CASTIGAGELFF. The CDR3 DNA sequence: TGTGCCAGCACCATCGGAGCCGGGGAGCTGTTTTTT. Variable domain in full (rest from reference TRBV7-2 and TRBJ2-2): GAGVSQSPSNKVTEKGKDVELRCDPISGHTALYWYRQSLGQGLEFLIYFQGNSAPDKSGLPSDRFSAERTGGSVSTLTIQRTQQEDSAVYLCASTIGAGELFFGEGSRLTVL.